The present TCR beta chain was sequenced within a study of T cell clonality in common variable immunodeficiency. General study results and limits: Shared TCRbeta clones were fewer between CVID subjects than controls. Common variable immunodeficiency TCR beta sequences reportedly had fewer deletions and N-nucleotide insertions.

Blood samples were heparinized, 5 to 8 ml per donor. Only in-frame clones appear in the TCRdb table, and some are missing; sequencing was by immunoSEQ multiplex PCR. The sample was found to contain about 41,000 clones, and every one recurs. This clone was observed at least ten times. No antigen is known for it. The read ends 3 residues early relative to the CDR3; the germline J gene fills the gap. The CDR3 has 14 residues. Germline values: CDR1 SGHAT, CDR2 FQNNGV. The sample taken for sequencing was peripheral blood mononuclear cells. The sequence was collected from a person between 18 and 75 years old in good health. The J gene is TRBJ1-2, the V gene TRBV11-2; 7 nucleotides line up with TRBD1. CDR3 sequence reads: CASSLDTGAGGYTF. The covered CDR3 bases are TGTGCCAGCAGCTTAGATACAGGGGCGGGGGGC. The full variable domain, completed using reference TRBV11-2 and TRBJ1-2, is EAGVAQSPRYKIIEKRQSVAFWCNPISGHATLYWYQQILGQGPKLLIQFQNNGVVDDSQLPKDRFSAERLKGVDSTLKIQPAKLEDSAVYLCASSLDTGAGGYTFGSGTRLTVV.